This record concerns one T cell receptor beta chain sequence. Its matching antigen is unknown. The data belong to a study of CD8+CD57+ T cells in acquired aplastic anemia. Across the study: Sorted CD4+ and CD8+ cells gave an average of roughly 3.2 ug of DNA.

It was patients with CD8+CD57+ cell expansion by flow cytometry who were chosen for sequencing. The study profiled TCR beta VDJ and CDR3 using genomic DNA as template. MiXCR, applied by TCRdb to the reads, yields one record per CDR3 protein. Of 150,000 to 200,000 distinct CDR3 sequences listed, over 40% were seen once; the top ten hold about 1.7%. Per germline, CDR1 MNHNS and CDR2 SASEGT. Trimming left V 6 bases short and J 0 bases short, with 16 bases between. The CDR3 is 16 amino acids. Study-wide results and caveats: Roughly 30 CD8+ CDR3 sequences occurred in both the patients and the controls.

Specimen: sorted CD4+, CD8+, or CD8+CD57+ T cells (not recorded which) from PBMCs. The clonotype originates from a human donor with aplastic anemia. The chain has TRBV6-1 and TRBJ2-3; possibly TRBD1 for D (5 bases). CDR3 protein: CASSRWGGASTDTQYF. The CDR3 DNA reads TGTGCCAGCAGCCGGTGGGGTGGGGCTAGCACAGATACGCAGTATTTT.